This T cell receptor (beta chain) was observed in a study of cytomegalovirus exposure and HLA in healthy donors. Broader study findings: In a later analysis, a missense DCLRE1C variant was linked to TCR beta V- and J-gene trimming. Later analysis suggested links between common viral pathogens and several top significant clusters. Apparent HLA restriction characterized most CMV-associated TCR beta chains in a later analysis. An analysis done earlier found most TCR beta V segments productive about 90% or about 30% of the time.

V lost 0 bases and J lost 1, with 10 bases in between. The germline gives CDR1 LGHNA, CDR2 YSLEER. The CDR3 covers 16 residues. PCR amplification relied on 60 Vbeta primers (plus 13 Jbeta primers). Data came from immunoSEQ multiplex PCR; TCRdb stores just in-frame clones and leaves some out. Its clone listing holds 150,000 or so clones. Comments on this clone: Its antigen remains unknown.

V usage is TRBV4-3 and J usage is TRBJ1-5; maybe TRBD1 (6 bases). The sample was PBMCs. This clonotype was obtained from a woman aged 50 to 60 in good health and CMV-seronegative. The CDR3 region is CASSQEVTGSNQPQHF. Written as DNA, the CDR3 is TGCGCCAGCAGCCAAGAAGTCACAGGGAGCAATCAGCCCCAGCATTTT.